This TCR beta chain appears in the sequencing data of a study of metastatic and nonmetastatic thyroid tumors. As for the study in general: The authors compared repertoires across blood and tumor or nodule tissue from malignant and benign thyroid patients. Broader study findings: Malignant thyroid tumors reportedly exceeded benign nodules significantly in TCR beta diversity, with the difference appearing in blood and tumor.

Patients were all untreated before their thyroid surgery. The V and J ends lost 5 bases and 4 bases respectively, with 17 bases between them. The CDR3 covers 14 residues. Germline V lookup: CDR1 DFQATT, CDR2 SNEGSKA (reference sequence). Under the authors' procedure: The authors used CDR3 differences across clinicopathological groups to build a distant-metastasis classifier for papillary thyroid cancer. TCRdb recomputed clones from the PCR reads via MiXCR. The V and J calls follow TCRdb's processing rather than the paper's. The data hold some 8,000 clones, with roughly 40% observed a single time. This clone was counted once. Its antigen is as yet unknown.

The clonotype was recovered from a male donor with papillary thyroid cancer or a benign thyroid nodule (not recorded which). Some clones in this sample may be carry-over from other donors' samples. The chain joins TRBV20-1 to TRBJ1-1; D remains ambiguous. Sequencing was done on a sample of tumor tissue. In nucleotides, the CDR3 is TGCAGTGCTGCGCCTGTGATGGCGTTCACTGAAGCTTTCTTT. Protein: CSAAPVMAFTEAFF.